This T cell receptor (beta chain) originates from a study of Graves' ophthalmopathy and Graves' hyperthyroidism. Whole-study findings and limits: Blood also contained most of the expanded thyroid clonotypes above 0.001 frequency. The model's prediction of ophthalmopathy progression had roughly 68% sensitivity and 72% to 80% specificity.

This clonotype appeared many times. Its antigen is undetermined. This CDR3 region has 15 residues. CDR1 KGHSH and CDR2 LQKENI come from the germline V gene. V gave up 3 bases and J gave up 1 base, with 12 bases separating them. The study enrolled ophthalmopathy donors with moderate-to-severe activity, CAS ≥3, NOSPECS ≥4 and duration under 3 months. PBMCs had their origin in fresh peripheral blood (roughly 10 ml). Amplification of TCR beta CDR3 regions used RNA transcripts. HTBI primers primed a first-round RT-PCR, and a second-round multiplex PCR followed. TCRdb independently ran MiXCR on the multiplex PCR reads; one entry per CDR3 protein. The sample yields under 350,000 distinct CDR3 sequences, roughly a sixth seen once.

This TCR came from an adult man with Graves' ophthalmopathy. Material for sequencing was peripheral blood. This chain connects TRBV18 to TRBJ1-2; unclear D gene. The CDR3 region has the DNA TGTGCCAGCTCACCGTCGACCGATTATAACTATGGCTACACCTTC. This sequence encodes CASSPSTDYNYGYTF.